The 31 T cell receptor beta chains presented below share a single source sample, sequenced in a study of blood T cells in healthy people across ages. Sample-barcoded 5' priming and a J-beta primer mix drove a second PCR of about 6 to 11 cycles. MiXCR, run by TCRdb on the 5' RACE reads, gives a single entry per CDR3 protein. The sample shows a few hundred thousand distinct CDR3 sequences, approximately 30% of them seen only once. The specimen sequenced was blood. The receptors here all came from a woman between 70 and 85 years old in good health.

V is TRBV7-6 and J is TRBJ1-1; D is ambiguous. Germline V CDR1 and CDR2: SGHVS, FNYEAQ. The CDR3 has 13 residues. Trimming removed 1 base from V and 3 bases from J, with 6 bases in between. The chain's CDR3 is CASSLDSYTEAFF. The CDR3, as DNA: TGTGCCAGCAGCTTAGACAGTTACACTGAAGCTTTCTTT.

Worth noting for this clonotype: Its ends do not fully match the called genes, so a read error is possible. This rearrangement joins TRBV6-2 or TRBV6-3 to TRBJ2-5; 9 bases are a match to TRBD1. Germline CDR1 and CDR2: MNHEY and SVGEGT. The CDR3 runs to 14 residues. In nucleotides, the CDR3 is TGTGCCAGCAGGAAGACAGGGGGACTCAAAAGGTACTCCTTC. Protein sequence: CASRKTGGLKRYSF.

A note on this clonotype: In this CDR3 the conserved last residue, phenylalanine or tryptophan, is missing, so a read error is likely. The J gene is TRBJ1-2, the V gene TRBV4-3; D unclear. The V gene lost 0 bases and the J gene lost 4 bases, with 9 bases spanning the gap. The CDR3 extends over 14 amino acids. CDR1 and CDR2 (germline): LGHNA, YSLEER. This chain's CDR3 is CASSQDSGGYGYTL. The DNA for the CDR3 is TGCGCCAGCAGCCAAGATTCGGGCGGCTATGGCTACACCCTC.

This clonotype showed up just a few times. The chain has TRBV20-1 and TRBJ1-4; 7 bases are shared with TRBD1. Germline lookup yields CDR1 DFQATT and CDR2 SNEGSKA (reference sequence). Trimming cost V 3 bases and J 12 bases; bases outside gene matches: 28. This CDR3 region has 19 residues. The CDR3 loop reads CSARDRLWGQTSDRVELFF. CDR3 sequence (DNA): TGCAGTGCTAGGGACCGGCTCTGGGGACAGACAAGCGATCGGGTGGAACTGTTTTTT.

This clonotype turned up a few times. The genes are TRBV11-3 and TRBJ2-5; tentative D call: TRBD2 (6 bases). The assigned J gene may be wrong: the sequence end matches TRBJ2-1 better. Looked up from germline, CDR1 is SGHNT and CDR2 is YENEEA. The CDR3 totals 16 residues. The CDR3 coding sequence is TGTGCCAGCAGCTTAAGTATCGGGGGTAGTCCCAATGAGCAGTTCTTC. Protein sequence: CASSLSIGGSPNEQFF.

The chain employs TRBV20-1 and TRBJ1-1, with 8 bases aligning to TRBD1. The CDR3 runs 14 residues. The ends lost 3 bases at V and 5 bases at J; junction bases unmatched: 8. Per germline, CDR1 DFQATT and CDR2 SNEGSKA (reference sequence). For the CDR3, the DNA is TGCAGTGCTAGGGGTCGTGACAGGGGTACTGAAGCTTTCTTT. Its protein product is CSARGRDRGTEAFF.

This CDR3 reads CASGKGAGGSQETQYF. DNA of the CDR3: TGTGCCAGCGGCAAGGGTGCAGGGGGCTCCCAAGAGACCCAGTACTTC. The chain joins TRBV5-5 to TRBJ2-5; 8 nucleotides agree with TRBD1. CDR1 and CDR2 (germline): SGHKS, YYEKEE (reference sequence). Unmatched junction bases numbered 12, after V lost 7 bases and J lost 1 base. The CDR3 length is 16 residues.

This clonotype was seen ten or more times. The DNA for the CDR3 is TGCGCCAGCAGCCAAGACTGGGGGACGCAGTATTTT. Amino acid sequence: CASSQDWGTQYF. The genes are TRBV4-3 and TRBJ2-3; either TRBD1 or TRBD2 may supply D (5 bases each). The V gene's germline CDR1 is LGHNA and CDR2 YSLEER. Trimming shortened V by 0 bases and J by 9 bases, and 7 bases separated the two germline ends. The CDR3 has 12 amino acids.

CDR3 in amino acids: CSVRTSYNEQFF. CDR3 nucleotides: TGCAGCGTTAGGACCTCCTACAATGAGCAGTTCTTC. This chain connects TRBV29-1 to TRBJ2-1; D is uncertain. The germline V and J ends were trimmed by 5 bases and 0 bases, with 5 bases remaining between them. Germline-derived CDR1 and CDR2 are SQVTM and ANQGSEA. This CDR3 is built from 12 residues.

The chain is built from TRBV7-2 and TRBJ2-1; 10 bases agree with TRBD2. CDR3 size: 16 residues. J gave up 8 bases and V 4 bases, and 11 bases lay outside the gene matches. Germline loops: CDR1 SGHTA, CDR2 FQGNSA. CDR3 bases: TGTGCCAGCAGCTCCCAGGGGAGCGGGGGGGCCTATGAGCAGTTCTTC. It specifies CASSSQGSGGAYEQFF.

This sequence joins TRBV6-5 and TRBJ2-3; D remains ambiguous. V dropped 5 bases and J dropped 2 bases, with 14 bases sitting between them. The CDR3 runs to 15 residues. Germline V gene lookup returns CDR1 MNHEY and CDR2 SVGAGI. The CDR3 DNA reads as TGTGCCAGCAGTCCAACCTGGCAGGTCACAGATACGCAGTATTTT. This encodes CASSPTWQVTDTQYF.

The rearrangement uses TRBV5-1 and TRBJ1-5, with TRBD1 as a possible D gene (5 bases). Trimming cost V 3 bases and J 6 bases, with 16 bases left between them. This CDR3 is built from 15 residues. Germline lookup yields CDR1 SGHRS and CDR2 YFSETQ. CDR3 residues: CASSSEGEGSQPQHF. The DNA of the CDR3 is TGCGCCAGCAGCTCGGAAGGGGAGGGCAGTCAGCCCCAGCATTTT.

For the CDR3, the DNA is TGCGCCAGCAGCGAGGTTATTACTAGCACAGATACGCAGTATTTT. It is translated as CASSEVITSTDTQYF. The chain recombines TRBV5-1 with TRBJ2-3; D is unclear. Germline assignment: CDR1 SGHRS and CDR2 YFSETQ. The CDR3 runs 15 residues. Trimming left V 4 bases short and J 0 bases short, with 12 bases between.

Here the CDR3 DNA reads TGCGCCAGCAGCCAAGAGCCCCAGGGGGCGGGAACCGGGGAGCTGTTTTTT. It encodes CASSQEPQGAGTGELFF. V and J are TRBV4-3 and TRBJ2-2; 8 nucleotides agree with TRBD1. Germline values: CDR1 LGHNA, CDR2 YSLEER. The CDR3 consists of 17 residues. J was trimmed by 5 bases and V by 0 bases; bases with no gene match: 8.

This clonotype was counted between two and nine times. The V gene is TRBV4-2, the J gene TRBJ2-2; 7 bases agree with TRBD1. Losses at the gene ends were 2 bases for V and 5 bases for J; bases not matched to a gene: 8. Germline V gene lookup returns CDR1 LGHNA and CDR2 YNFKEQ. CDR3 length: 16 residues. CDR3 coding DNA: TGTGCCAGCAGCCAATCTCTGACAGGGCTTACCGGGGAGCTGTTTTTT. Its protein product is CASSQSLTGLTGELFF.

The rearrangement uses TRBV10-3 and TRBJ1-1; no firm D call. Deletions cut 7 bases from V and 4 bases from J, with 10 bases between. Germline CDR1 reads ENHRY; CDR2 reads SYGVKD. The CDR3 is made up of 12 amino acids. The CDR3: CAIKGTFTEAFF. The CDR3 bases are TGTGCCATCAAGGGAACTTTCACTGAAGCTTTCTTT.

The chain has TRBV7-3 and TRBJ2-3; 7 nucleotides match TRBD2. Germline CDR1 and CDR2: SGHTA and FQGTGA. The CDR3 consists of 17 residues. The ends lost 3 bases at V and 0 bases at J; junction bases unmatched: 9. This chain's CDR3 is CASSFSTSAASTDTQYF. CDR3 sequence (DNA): TGTGCCAGCAGCTTCTCCACTAGCGCCGCTAGCACAGATACGCAGTATTTT. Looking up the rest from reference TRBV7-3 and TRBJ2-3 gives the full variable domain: GAGVSQTPSNKVTEKGKYVELRCDPISGHTALYWYRQSLGQGPEFLIYFQGTGAADDSGLPNDRFFAVRPEGSVSTLKIQRTERGDSAVYLCASSFSTSAASTDTQYFGPGTRLTVL.

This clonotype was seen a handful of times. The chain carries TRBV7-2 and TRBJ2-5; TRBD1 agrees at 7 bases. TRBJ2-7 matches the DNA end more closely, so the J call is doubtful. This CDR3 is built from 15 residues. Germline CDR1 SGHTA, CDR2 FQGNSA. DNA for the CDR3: TGTGCCAGCAGCTTAGAAGGACAGGCCCCCTACGAGCAGTACTTC. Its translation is CASSLEGQAPYEQYF.

As DNA, the CDR3 is TGTGCCAGCAGCCAACGGGGGGCTGGTGAAAAACTGTTTTTT. It translates to CASSQRGAGEKLFF. The genes are TRBV3-1 and TRBJ1-4, with a weak D call TRBD1 (6 bases). Germline CDR1 LGHDT, CDR2 YNNKEL (reference sequence). The CDR3 extends over 14 amino acids. Trimming stripped 2 bases from V and 7 bases from J, with 11 bases between.

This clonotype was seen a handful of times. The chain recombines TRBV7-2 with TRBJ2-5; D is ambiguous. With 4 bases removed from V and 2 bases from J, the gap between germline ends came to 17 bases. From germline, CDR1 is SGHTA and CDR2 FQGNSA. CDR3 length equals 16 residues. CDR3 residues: CASSSQLSRAQETQYF. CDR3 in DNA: TGTGCCAGCAGCTCTCAACTCAGCCGAGCTCAAGAGACCCAGTACTTC.

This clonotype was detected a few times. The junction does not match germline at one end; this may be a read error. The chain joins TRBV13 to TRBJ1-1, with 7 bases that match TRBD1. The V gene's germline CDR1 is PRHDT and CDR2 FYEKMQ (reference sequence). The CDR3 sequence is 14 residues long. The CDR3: CATTLGDRDTEAFF. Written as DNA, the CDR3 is TGTGCCACCACCCTTGGTGACAGGGACACTGAGGCTTTCTTT. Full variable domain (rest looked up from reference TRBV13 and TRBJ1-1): AAGVIQSPRHLIKEKRETATLKCYPIPRHDTVYWYQQGPGQDPQFLISFYEKMQSDKGSIPDRFSAQQFSDYHSELNMSSLELGDSALYFCATTLGDRDTEAFFGQGTRLTVV.

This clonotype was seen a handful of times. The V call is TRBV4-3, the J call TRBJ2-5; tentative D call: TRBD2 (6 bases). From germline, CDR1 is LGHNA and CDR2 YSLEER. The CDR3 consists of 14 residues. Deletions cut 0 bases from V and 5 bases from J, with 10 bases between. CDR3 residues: CASSQDRGSETQYF. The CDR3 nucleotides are TGCGCCAGCAGCCAAGATCGGGGGTCTGAGACCCAGTACTTC.

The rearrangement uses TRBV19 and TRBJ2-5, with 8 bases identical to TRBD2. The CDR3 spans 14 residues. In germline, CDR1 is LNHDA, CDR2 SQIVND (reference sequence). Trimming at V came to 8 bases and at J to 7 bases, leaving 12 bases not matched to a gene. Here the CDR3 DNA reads TGTGCCAGTGGCTCCGGGACTAGGAGGGGGACCCAGTACTTC. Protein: CASGSGTRRGTQYF. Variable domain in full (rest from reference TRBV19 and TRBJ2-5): DGGITQSPKYLFRKEGQNVTLSCEQNLNHDAMYWYRQDPGQGLRLIYYSQIVNDFQKGDIAEGYSVSREKKESFPLTVTSAQKNPTAFYLCASGSGTRRGTQYFGPGTRLLVL.

CDR3 coding DNA: TGCGCCAGCAGCCCACTAGCGGGGGGGTCCTACAATGAGCAGTTCTTC. The encoded protein is CASSPLAGGSYNEQFF. The chain recombines TRBV5-1 with TRBJ2-1, with 13 bases lining up with TRBD2. Germline V CDR1 and CDR2: SGHRS, YFSETQ. This CDR3 is 16 amino acids long. V trimming: 4 bases; J trimming: 1 base; junction bases outside the gene matches: 2.

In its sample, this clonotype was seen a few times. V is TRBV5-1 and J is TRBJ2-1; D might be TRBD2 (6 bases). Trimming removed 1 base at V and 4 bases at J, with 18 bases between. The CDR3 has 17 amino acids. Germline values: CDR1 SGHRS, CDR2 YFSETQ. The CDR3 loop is CASSLITRDVRYNEQFF. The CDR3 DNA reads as TGCGCCAGCAGCTTGATAACGCGGGACGTAAGGTACAATGAGCAGTTCTTC.

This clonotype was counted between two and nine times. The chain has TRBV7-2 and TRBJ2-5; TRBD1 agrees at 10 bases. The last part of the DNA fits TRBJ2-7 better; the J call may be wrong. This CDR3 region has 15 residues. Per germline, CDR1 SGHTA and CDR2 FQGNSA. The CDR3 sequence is CASSSMKTGGLEQYF. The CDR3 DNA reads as TGTGCCAGCAGCTCGATGAAGACAGGGGGCCTCGAGCAGTACTTC.

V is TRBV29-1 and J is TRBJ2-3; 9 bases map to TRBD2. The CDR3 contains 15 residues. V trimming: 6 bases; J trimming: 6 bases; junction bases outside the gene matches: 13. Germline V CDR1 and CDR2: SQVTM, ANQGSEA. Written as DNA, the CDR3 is TGCAGCGTCGAGGGGGGACTAGCCCCCTTGGATACGCAGTATTTT. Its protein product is CSVEGGLAPLDTQYF.

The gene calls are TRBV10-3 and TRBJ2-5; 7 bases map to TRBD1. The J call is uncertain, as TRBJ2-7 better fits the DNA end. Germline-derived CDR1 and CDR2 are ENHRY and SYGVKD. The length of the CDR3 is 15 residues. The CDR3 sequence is CAISESTGPPYEQYF. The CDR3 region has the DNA TGTGCCATCAGTGAGTCGACAGGGCCTCCCTACGAGCAGTACTTC.

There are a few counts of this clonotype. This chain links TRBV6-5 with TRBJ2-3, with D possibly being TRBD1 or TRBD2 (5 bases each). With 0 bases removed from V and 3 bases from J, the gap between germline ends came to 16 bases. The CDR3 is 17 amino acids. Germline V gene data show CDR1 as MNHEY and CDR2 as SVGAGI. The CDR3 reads CASSYSGQVGRTDTQYF. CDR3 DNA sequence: TGTGCCAGCAGTTACTCGGGGCAGGTGGGACGAACAGATACGCAGTATTTT.

The CDR3: CSVVTETGSGYTF. For the CDR3, the DNA is TGCAGCGTCGTCACCGAGACAGGTAGTGGCTACACCTTC. The chain joins TRBV29-1 to TRBJ1-2; possibly TRBD1 for D (6 bases). Trimming left V 6 bases short and J 7 bases short, with 18 bases between. There are 13 residues in the CDR3. CDR1 and CDR2 (germline): SQVTM, ANQGSEA.

The CDR3 nucleotides read TGTGCCAGTAGCAATCCCGGGGGGCACCAGTTCTTC. This encodes CASSNPGGHQFF. The chain links TRBV19 to TRBJ2-1; D may be TRBD2 (7 bases). The germline CDR1 and CDR2 sequences are LNHDA and SQIVND (reference sequence). This CDR3 is built from 12 residues. V dropped 6 bases and J dropped 13 bases, with 16 bases sitting between them.